This T cell receptor (beta chain) stems from a study of CD8 T cells in Susac syndrome. Concerning this clonotype: No conserved phenylalanine or tryptophan is present at the end of the CDR3, so a read error is the likely explanation. No DNA is shown, since the ends of the CDR3 on it are uncertain; the CDR3 is the one TCRdb lists.

Random-hexamer reverse transcription was applied to about 0.45 to 1 ug RNA. Amplification of TCR beta CDR3 spanned 54 Vbeta and 13 Jbeta via immunoSEQ multiplex PCR. TCRdb called the immunoSEQ multiplex PCR reads again in MiXCR, with one record for every CDR3 protein. The sample lists around 120,000 distinct CDR3 sequences; about 95% were seen once. Germline CDR1 MNHNS, CDR2 SASEGT. The CDR3 sequence runs 18 residues, both termini included. V and J are TRBV6-1 and TRBJ2-4; the table calls TRBD1, which could not be checked here. This clonotype was sampled from a human donor with multiple sclerosis. The specimen sequenced was CD4+ T cells from PBMCs. CDR3: CASSTDRGRGQKHSVLRL.